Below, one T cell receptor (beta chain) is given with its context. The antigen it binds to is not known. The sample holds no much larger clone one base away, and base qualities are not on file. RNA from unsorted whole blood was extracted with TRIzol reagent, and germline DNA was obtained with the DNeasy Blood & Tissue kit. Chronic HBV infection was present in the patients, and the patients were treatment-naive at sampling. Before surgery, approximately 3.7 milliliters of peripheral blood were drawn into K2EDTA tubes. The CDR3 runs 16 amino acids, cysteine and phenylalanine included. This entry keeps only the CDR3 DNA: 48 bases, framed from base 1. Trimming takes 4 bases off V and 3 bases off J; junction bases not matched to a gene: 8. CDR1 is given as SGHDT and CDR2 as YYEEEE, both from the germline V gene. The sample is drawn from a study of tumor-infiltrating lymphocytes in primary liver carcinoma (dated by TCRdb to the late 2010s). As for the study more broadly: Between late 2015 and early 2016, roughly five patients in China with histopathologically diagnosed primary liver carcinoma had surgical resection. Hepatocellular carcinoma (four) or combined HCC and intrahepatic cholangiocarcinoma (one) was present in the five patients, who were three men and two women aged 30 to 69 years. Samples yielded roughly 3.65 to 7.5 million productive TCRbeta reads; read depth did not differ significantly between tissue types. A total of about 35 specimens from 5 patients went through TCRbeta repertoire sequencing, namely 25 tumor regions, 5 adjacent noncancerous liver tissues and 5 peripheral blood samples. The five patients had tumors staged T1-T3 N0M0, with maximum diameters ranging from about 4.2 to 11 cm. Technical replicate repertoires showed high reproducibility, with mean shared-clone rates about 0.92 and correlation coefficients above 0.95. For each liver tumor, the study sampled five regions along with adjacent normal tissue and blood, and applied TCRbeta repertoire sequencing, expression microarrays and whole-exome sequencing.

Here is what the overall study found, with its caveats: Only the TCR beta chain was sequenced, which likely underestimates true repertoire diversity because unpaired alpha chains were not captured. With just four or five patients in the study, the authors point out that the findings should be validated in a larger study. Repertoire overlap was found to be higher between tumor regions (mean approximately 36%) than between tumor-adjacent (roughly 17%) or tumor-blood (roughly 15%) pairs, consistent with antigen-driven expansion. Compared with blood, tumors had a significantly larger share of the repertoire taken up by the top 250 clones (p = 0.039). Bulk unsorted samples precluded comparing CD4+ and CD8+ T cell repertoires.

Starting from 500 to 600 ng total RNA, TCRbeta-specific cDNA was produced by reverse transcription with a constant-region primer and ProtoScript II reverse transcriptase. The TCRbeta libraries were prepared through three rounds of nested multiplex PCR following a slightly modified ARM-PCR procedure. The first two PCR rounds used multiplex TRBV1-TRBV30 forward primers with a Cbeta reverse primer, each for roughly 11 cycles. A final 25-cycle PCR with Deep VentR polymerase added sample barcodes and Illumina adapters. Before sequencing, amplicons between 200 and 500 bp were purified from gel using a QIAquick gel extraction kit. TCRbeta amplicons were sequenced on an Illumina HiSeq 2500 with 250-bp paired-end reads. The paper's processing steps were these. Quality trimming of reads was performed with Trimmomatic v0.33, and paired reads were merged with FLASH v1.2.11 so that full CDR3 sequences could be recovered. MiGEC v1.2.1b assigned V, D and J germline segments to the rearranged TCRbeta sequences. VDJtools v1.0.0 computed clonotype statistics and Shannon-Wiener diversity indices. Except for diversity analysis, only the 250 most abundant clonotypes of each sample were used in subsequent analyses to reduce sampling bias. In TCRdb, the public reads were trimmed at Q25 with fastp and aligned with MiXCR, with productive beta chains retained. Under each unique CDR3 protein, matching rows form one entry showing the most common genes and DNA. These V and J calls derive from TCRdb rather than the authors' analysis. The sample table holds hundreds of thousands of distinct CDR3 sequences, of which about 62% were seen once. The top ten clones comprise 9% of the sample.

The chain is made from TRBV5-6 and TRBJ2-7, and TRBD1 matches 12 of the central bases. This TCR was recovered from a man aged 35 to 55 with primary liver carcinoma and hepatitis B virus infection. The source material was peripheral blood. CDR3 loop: CASSQGTGGFNYEQYF. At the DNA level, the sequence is TGTGCCAGCAGCCAAGGGACAGGGGGCTTTAACTACGAGCAGTACTTC.